Below are 25 T cell receptor beta chains sequenced from a single sample in a study of T cells in Graves' hyperthyroidism and ophthalmopathy. Amplification targeted TCR beta CDR3 regions from RNA transcripts. The HTBI primer set served for first-round RT-PCR of the TCR CDR3. TCRdb itself ran the multiplex PCR reads through MiXCR, one entry per CDR3 protein. The sample contains 250,000 to 350,000 distinct CDR3 sequences, 20% to 25% of which appear only once. Material for sequencing was blood. These receptors came from a man aged 25-45 years with Graves' ophthalmopathy.

The chain links TRBV3-1 to TRBJ1-4; the D is unclear. Germline assignment: CDR1 LGHDT and CDR2 YNNKEL (reference sequence). V was clipped by 0 bases and J by 8 bases, with 4 bases between them. The CDR3 length is 12 residues. The CDR3 loop is CASSQDYEKLFF. The CDR3, as DNA: TGTGCCAGCAGCCAAGATTACGAAAAACTGTTTTTT.

This clonotype has only a few counts. V gene TRBV5-1 combines with J gene TRBJ2-5; perhaps TRBD1 as D (6 bases). V was cut by 4 bases and J by 2 bases, with 12 bases left in between. The CDR3 has 14 residues. Per germline, CDR1 SGHRS and CDR2 YFSETQ. CDR3 nucleotide sequence: TGCGCCAGCAGCCTCACAGGGTGGCAAGAGACCCAGTACTTC. The encoded protein is CASSLTGWQETQYF.

A note on this clonotype: Germline and junction disagree at one end, which may indicate a read error. The chain combines TRBV12-5 with TRBJ2-2; 10 positions match TRBD2. Per the germline V gene, CDR1 is LGHNT and CDR2 is FRNRAP. The CDR3 is 17 residues long. CDR3 coding DNA: TGTGCTAGTGGTTTGGATCTAGCGGGAGCGGGCACCGAGGAGCTGTTTTTT. Translated: CASGLDLAGAGTEELFF. The variable domain in full, with the rest retrieved from reference TRBV12-5 and TRBJ2-2, is DARVTQTPRHKVTEMGQEVTMRCQPILGHNTVFWYRQTMMQGLELLAYFRNRAPLDDSGMPKDRFSAEMPDATLATLKIQPSEPRDSAVYFCASGLDLAGAGTEELFFGEGSRLTVL.

This clonotype occurred many times. The chain recombines TRBV12-3 or TRBV12-4 with TRBJ2-7; 9 nucleotides agree with TRBD1. The CDR3 runs to 15 residues. Trimming at V came to 3 bases and at J to 8 bases, leaving 11 bases not matched to a gene. The CDR3 reads CASSLMRTGAYKQYF. CDR3 coding DNA: TGTGCCAGCAGTTTGATGCGGACAGGGGCATACAAGCAGTACTTC.

This clonotype was found many times. The V gene is TRBV2, the J gene TRBJ1-2; D gene unclear. Trimming took off 4 bases at V and 4 bases at J, with 10 bases between the two ends. Germline V gene sequence: CDR1 SNHLY, CDR2 FYNNEI. The CDR3 loop spans 13 amino acids. The CDR3 DNA follows: TGTGCCAGCAGTGTACGGGGTGGCTATGGCTACACCTTC. It codes for CASSVRGGYGYTF.

DNA of the CDR3: TGCAGCGGCTCACCCGCGTCCTACGAGCAGTACTTC. It yields the protein CSGSPASYEQYF. The chain employs TRBV29-1 and TRBJ2-7; D gene unclear. Trimming cost V 7 bases and J 1 base, with 11 bases left between them. Germline CDR1 is SQVTM and CDR2 is ANQGSEA. CDR3 length: 12 amino acids.

This clonotype was seen at least ten times. The chain has TRBV29-1 and TRBJ2-3, with TRBD2 identical over 9 bases. V gave up 4 bases and J gave up 2 bases; unmatched junction bases: 7. The length of the CDR3 is 15 residues. From germline, CDR1 is SQVTM and CDR2 ANQGSEA. The CDR3 protein is CSVGLGLAPTDTQYF. CDR3 sequence (DNA): TGCAGCGTTGGCTTGGGACTAGCTCCCACAGATACGCAGTATTTT.

The chain combines TRBV12-3 or TRBV12-4 with TRBJ2-7; D assignment may be TRBD1 or TRBD2 (6 bases each). This CDR3 region has 14 residues. Between the trimmed V and J ends, which lost 6 bases and 2 bases, there was a span of 14 bases. CDR3 DNA sequence: TGTGCCAGCAGGACTTGGGGGGCCCCCTACGAGCAGTACTTC. This translates into CASRTWGAPYEQYF.

This clonotype was picked up many times. Germline is not matched at one junction end, which may reflect a read error. The chain is built from TRBV7-7 and TRBJ2-5; 13 nucleotides match TRBD2. The V gene's germline CDR1 is SSHAT and CDR2 FNYEAQ (reference sequence). This CDR3 is built from 15 residues. CDR3 DNA sequence: TGTGCTAGCAGCATGGGGACTAGCGGGAAAGAGACCCAGTACTTC. Amino acids: CASSMGTSGKETQYF.

This rearrangement joins TRBV11-3 to TRBJ2-3, with 10 bases fitting TRBD2. Germline assignment: CDR1 SGHNT and CDR2 YENEEA. The length of the CDR3 is 18 residues. Trimming cost V 4 bases and J 4 bases; bases outside gene matches: 14. The chain's CDR3 is CASSSDFSGRALPDTQYF. Here the CDR3 DNA reads TGTGCCAGCAGCTCCGATTTCAGCGGGAGGGCCCTCCCAGATACGCAGTATTTT.

Ten or more counts support this clonotype. This chain uses TRBV10-3 with TRBJ2-3; TRBD2 aligns across 11 bases. CDR3 length: 18 residues. V was pared by 2 bases and J by 4 bases, with 11 bases of the junction left unmatched. Germline CDR1 and CDR2: ENHRY and SYGVKD. CDR3 DNA: TGTGCCATCAGTGAGGGTCCGTCTAGCGGGAGGAGCGCAGATACGCAGTATTTT. Protein product: CAISEGPSSGRSADTQYF.

This clonotype has at least ten counts. This sequence joins TRBV7-9 and TRBJ2-1; 7 bases align to TRBD1. V dropped 5 bases and J dropped 7; count of bases not matched to a gene: 11. The CDR3 totals 15 residues. Germline assignment: CDR1 SEHNR and CDR2 FQNEAQ (reference sequence). The DNA for the CDR3 is TGTGCCAGCAGCCTCGACAGGGTGTTGGTAAATGAGCAGTTCTTC. Its translation: CASSLDRVLVNEQFF.

V and J are TRBV19 and TRBJ1-5, with TRBD1 matching over 8 bases. Germline lookup yields CDR1 LNHDA and CDR2 SQIVND (reference sequence). Trimming cost V 7 bases and J 7 bases; bases outside gene matches: 9. There are 14 residues in the CDR3. Here the CDR3 DNA reads TGTGCCAGTAAGGTGGAGACAGGGGACCAGCCCCAGCATTTT. Translation gives CASKVETGDQPQHF. Combining the CDR3 with reference TRBV19 and TRBJ1-5 gives the whole variable domain DGGITQSPKYLFRKEGQNVTLSCEQNLNHDAMYWYRQDPGQGLRLIYYSQIVNDFQKGDIAEGYSVSREKKESFPLTVTSAQKNPTAFYLCASKVETGDQPQHFGDGTRLSIL.

This clonotype was seen at least ten times. The chain couples TRBV18 to TRBJ1-1; D is unresolved. The germline V gene encodes CDR1 KGHSH and CDR2 LQKENI. The CDR3 is made up of 13 amino acids. V was trimmed by 3 bases and J by 1 base, leaving 6 bases between them. The CDR3 protein is CASSPLENTEAFF. The CDR3 region has the DNA TGTGCCAGCTCACCGCTGGAGAACACTGAAGCTTTCTTT. Looking up the rest from reference TRBV18 and TRBJ1-1 gives the full variable domain: NAGVMQNPRHLVRRRGQEARLRCSPMKGHSHVYWYRQLPEEGLKFMVYLQKENIIDESGMPKERFSAEFPKEGPSILRIQQVVRGDSAAYFCASSPLENTEAFFGQGTRLTVV.

This clonotype showed up many times. The chain couples TRBV30 to TRBJ1-5; D gene unclear. Germline V gene data show CDR1 as GTSNPN and CDR2 as SVGIG (reference sequence). Trimming removed 1 base at V and 2 bases at J, with 12 bases between. The CDR3 is 15 residues long. CDR3 amino acids: CAWSDRGRGNQPQHF. The CDR3 bases are TGTGCCTGGAGTGATCGGGGAAGGGGCAATCAGCCCCAGCATTTT. The entire variable domain, with the rest obtained from reference TRBV30 and TRBJ1-5, is as follows: SQTIHQWPATLVQPVGSPLSLECTVEGTSNPNLYWYRQAAGRGLQLLFYSVGIGQISSEVPQNLSASRPQDRQFILSSKKLLLSDSGFYLCAWSDRGRGNQPQHFGDGTRLSIL.

This chain joins TRBV20-1 and TRBJ2-1; the match to TRBD2 covers 8 bases. This CDR3 region has 17 residues. Germline CDR1 is DFQATT and CDR2 is SNEGSKA (reference sequence). V lost 5 bases and J lost 0; bases outside the gene matches: 12. CDR3 loop: CSAAARSGSISYNEQFF. CDR3 nucleotide sequence: TGCAGTGCTGCCGCCCGGAGCGGGAGTATCTCCTACAATGAGCAGTTCTTC.

This clonotype was observed once. The rearrangement joins TRBV7-9 to TRBJ2-1; the match to TRBD2 covers 8 bases. The CDR3 is 15 amino acids. CDR1 is SEHNR and CDR2 is FQNEAQ in the germline V gene (reference sequence). The J segment lost 9 bases and the V segment lost 7 bases, leaving 14 bases of the junction unmatched. CDR3 sequence reads: CASTQSGSRWGEQFF. DNA of the CDR3: TGTGCCAGCACCCAAAGCGGGAGTCGTTGGGGTGAGCAGTTCTTC.

This clonotype was observed a handful of times. This sequence joins TRBV6-5 and TRBJ2-1; no definite D call. The CDR3 totals 12 residues. From germline, CDR1 is MNHEY and CDR2 SVGAGI. Trimming stripped 2 bases from V and 7 bases from J, with 6 bases between. CDR3 sequence: CASSYIRNEQFF. In nucleotides, the CDR3 is TGTGCCAGCAGTTACATAAGAAATGAGCAGTTCTTC.

This clonotype was detected many times. This sequence joins TRBV28 and TRBJ2-1, with D perhaps matching TRBD2 (7 bases). From germline, CDR1 is MDHEN and CDR2 SYDVKM. Trimming removed 7 bases from V and 4 bases from J, with 17 bases in between. CDR3 length: 15 amino acids. The DNA for the CDR3 is TGTGCCAGCATCGGCGGGGAGGGGGGGTACAATGAGCAGTTCTTC. Amino acid sequence: CASIGGEGGYNEQFF.

This clonotype has just a few counts. The V gene is TRBV12-3 or TRBV12-4, the J gene TRBJ2-7; TRBD2 agrees at 7 bases. Trimming at V came to 5 bases and at J to 0 bases, leaving 1 base not matched to a gene. The CDR3 covers 13 residues. The CDR3, as DNA: TGTGCCAGCAGTACTAGCGTCTCCTACGAGCAGTACTTC. Translation gives CASSTSVSYEQYF.

This clonotype was seen only a few times. This chain links TRBV5-6 with TRBJ1-2; 10 nucleotides match TRBD1. CDR3 length equals 13 residues. Germline trimming cut 3 bases from V and 8 bases from J; bases unmatched to any gene: 4. Germline assignment: CDR1 SGHDT and CDR2 YYEEEE. CDR3 in amino acids: CASSYGQGEGYTF. CDR3 bases: TGTGCCAGCAGCTATGGACAGGGGGAGGGCTACACCTTC.

The genes are TRBV19 and TRBJ1-4; 12 bases are a match to TRBD1. Trimming at V came to 5 bases and at J to 1 base, leaving 5 bases not matched to a gene. Germline V CDR1 and CDR2: LNHDA, SQIVND (reference sequence). CDR3 length equals 17 residues. CDR3 coding DNA: TGTGCCAGTAGTCCGCGGGACAGGGGGCGAACTAATGAAAAACTGTTTTTT. This codes for CASSPRDRGRTNEKLFF.

The table lists this clonotype with many counts. The chain combines TRBV11-2 with TRBJ1-1; 10 bases are a match to TRBD1. Germline values: CDR1 SGHAT, CDR2 FQNNGV. Trimming removed 1 base from V and 4 bases from J; junction bases left unmatched: 6. The CDR3 consists of 16 residues. The CDR3 DNA reads as TGTGCCAGCAGCTTAGGGACGACAGGGGGCCTCACTGAAGCTTTCTTT. It encodes CASSLGTTGGLTEAFF.

Ten or more counts support this clonotype. The chain has TRBV3-1 and TRBJ1-1; D gene unclear. Germline CDR1 is LGHDT and CDR2 is YNNKEL (reference sequence). The V end lost 3 bases, the J end lost 1 base, and 9 bases lay between the germline ends. CDR3 length: 14 amino acids. This chain's CDR3 is CASSHWTGNTEAFF. For the CDR3, the DNA is TGTGCCAGCAGCCACTGGACGGGGAACACTGAAGCTTTCTTT.

This clonotype was observed many times. This chain links TRBV15 with TRBJ2-5, with 7 bases matching TRBD1. After removal of 0 bases from V and 5 bases from J, the junction contained 6 bases not matched to a gene. Germline loops: CDR1 LNHNV, CDR2 YYDKDF (reference sequence). This CDR3 comprises 15 residues. The CDR3: CATSRENRGWETQYF. The CDR3, as DNA: TGTGCCACCAGCAGAGAGAACAGGGGTTGGGAGACCCAGTACTTC.